This T cell receptor beta chain comes out of a study of human T cells and chemical hapten exposure. TCRdb re-called the RACE reads through MiXCR, storing one row per CDR3 protein. The table has 240,000 or so distinct CDR3 sequences, roughly 8.9% seen once. The time point is: pre-sensitization, week 0. Treatment meaning: therapeutic diphenylcyclopropenone sensitization with weekly scalp DPC. V was trimmed by 4 bases and J by 8 bases, leaving 14 bases between them. Germline lookup yields CDR1 SGHTA and CDR2 FQGNSA. This CDR3 is 13 amino acids long. This clonotype showed up just a few times. The gene calls are TRBV7-2 and TRBJ1-2; D might be TRBD1 (5 bases). The sample in question was whole blood, obtained in connection with sensitization to the hapten diphenylcyclopropenone (DPC). The clonotype originates from a woman aged 40-49 years with alopecia areata. Some clones in this sample may be carry-over from other donors' samples. The CDR3 loop is CASSSRGRGGYTF. CDR3 nucleotides: TGTGCCAGCAGCTCGCGGGGTCGGGGCGGCTACACCTTC.